Detailed here is one TCR beta chain. The sample originates from a study of blood T cell repertoires in COVID-19. Study information: Nucleic acid was either cDNA or gDNA, and it came from T cells, B-cell-depleted T cells, or PBMCs.

Self-reported history from a screening survey and questionnaire set each donor's cohort. Looked up from germline, CDR1 is SGHNT and CDR2 is YENEEA. This CDR3 is built from 16 residues. Trimming removed 0 bases from V and 5 bases from J, with 14 bases in between. Per the original methods: Estimates of nucleated cell counts were drawn from the amplification of reference gene primers. Clones were read by immunoSEQ multiplex PCR, and TCRdb kept only the in-frame ones, dropping some. The V and J calls and the clone size are those of that table, but D and trimming were determined from the DNA. The data hold about 82,000 clones, with approximately 90% observed a single time.

The genes are TRBV11-3 and TRBJ2-1, with TRBD2 as a possible D gene (5 bases). The sample comprised PBMCs or T cells enriched from blood (not recorded which). The TCR sequence derives from a woman aged 45-65 years with acute COVID-19. The DNA of the CDR3 is TGTGCCAGCAGCTTAGAGCGGGCGGAGAAAAACAATGAGCAGTTCTTC. The encoded protein is CASSLERAEKNNEQFF.